This entry lists 15 T cell receptor beta chains sequenced from one sample in a study of blood T cell repertoires in COVID-19. The protocol was immunoSEQ multiplex PCR, while the TCRdb copy is restricted to in-frame clones and leaves out a portion. In the table there are approximately 200,000 clones, about 85% of which are singletons. Sequenced sample: peripheral blood. All receptors come from a woman aged 25-40 years with active or convalescent COVID-19.

The rearrangement links TRBV6-5 to TRBJ2-2; D is possibly TRBD2 (6 bases). The germline CDR1 and CDR2 sequences are MNHEY and SVGAGI. CDR3 length equals 16 residues. With 4 bases removed from V and 6 bases from J, the gap between germline ends came to 18 bases. This CDR3 reads CASSSLTRSGSGELFF. The CDR3 region has the DNA TGTGCCAGCAGTTCCCTGACTAGAAGCGGATCCGGGGAGCTGTTTTTT.

The chain has TRBV2 and TRBJ1-3; D is unclear. Deletions cut 4 bases from V and 4 bases from J, with 20 bases between. The CDR3 runs to 17 residues. Germline-derived CDR1 and CDR2 are SNHLY and FYNNEI. The CDR3 bases are TGTGCCAGCAGTGGAGTTGGAGGTTGGAGGACGGGAAACACCATATATTTT. This sequence encodes CASSGVGGWRTGNTIYF.

This chain uses TRBV5-4 with TRBJ2-7; D possibly corresponds to TRBD2 (5 bases). V was cut by 4 bases and J by 2 bases, with 13 bases left in between. Germline CDR1 is SGHNT and CDR2 is YYREEE (reference sequence). This CDR3 has 14 amino acids. DNA for the CDR3: TGTGCCAGCAGCCCGGGGAACGGACCCTACGAGCAGTACTTC. As protein: CASSPGNGPYEQYF. The full variable domain, its missing parts supplied by reference TRBV5-4 and TRBJ2-7, is ETGVTQSPTHLIKTRGQQVTLRCSSQSGHNTVSWYQQALGQGPQFIFQYYREEENGRGNFPPRFSGLQFPNYSSELNVNALELDDSALYLCASSPGNGPYEQYFGPGTRLTVT.

The gene calls are TRBV5-6 and TRBJ2-7; 7 nucleotides align to TRBD2. V shed 6 bases, J shed 3 bases, and the junction held 6 bases outside the gene matches. The germline V gene encodes CDR1 SGHDT and CDR2 YYEEEE. The CDR3 loop spans 13 amino acids. CDR3 sequence reads: CASTQGGFYEQYF. DNA of the CDR3: TGTGCCAGCACCCAGGGAGGGTTCTACGAGCAGTACTTC.

V is TRBV11-2 and J is TRBJ1-1; D remains unclear. Germline CDR1 and CDR2: SGHAT and FQNNGV. This CDR3 is built from 14 residues. V was clipped by 4 bases and J by 6 bases, with 15 bases between them. CDR3 in DNA: TGTGCCAGCAGCTCCAACCGGGAGCGGGCTGAAGCTTTCTTT. This translates into CASSSNRERAEAFF.

This clone was counted once. The chain links TRBV6-5 to TRBJ2-1, with D possibly matching TRBD1 (6 bases). The CDR3 spans 15 residues. V dropped 2 bases and J dropped 8 bases, with 16 bases sitting between them. The germline V gene has CDR1 MNHEY and CDR2 SVGAGI. CDR3 amino acids: CASSYLNRETDEQFF. The CDR3 DNA is TGTGCCAGCAGTTACCTTAACAGGGAAACGGATGAGCAGTTCTTC.

The V and J genes are TRBV6-4 and TRBJ1-1; no clear D gene. The CDR3 has 14 amino acids. Germline values: CDR1 MRHNA, CDR2 SNTAGT. The ends were cut back, 4 bases at V and 3 bases at J, with 12 bases in the middle. The DNA of the CDR3 is TGTGCCAGCAGTGTTCGGGTTGGCGACACTGAAGCTTTCTTT. It yields the protein CASSVRVGDTEAFF.

CDR3 amino acids: CASSLVASSYEQYF. The CDR3 DNA sequence: TGTGCCAGCAGCTTAGTGGCCAGCTCCTACGAGCAGTACTTC. J is TRBJ2-7 and V is TRBV11-3; D unresolved. The germline CDR1 and CDR2 sequences are SGHNT and YENEEA. The CDR3 is made up of 14 amino acids. V lost 1 base and J lost 0, with 7 bases in between.

The V gene is TRBV4-1, the J gene TRBJ2-3; TRBD1 agrees at 11 bases. The trim removed 4 bases at V and 2 bases at J, leaving 5 bases unmatched. The CDR3 totals 16 residues. The V gene's germline CDR1 is MGHRA and CDR2 YSYEKL. The CDR3 region is CASSRVGQGATDTQYF. The CDR3 DNA reads as TGCGCCAGCAGCCGCGTCGGACAGGGGGCCACAGATACGCAGTATTTT.

The chain uses TRBV5-1 and TRBJ1-1; tentatively, D is TRBD1 (6 bases). The CDR3 has 13 residues. Germline V gene lookup returns CDR1 SGHRS and CDR2 YFSETQ. Trimming removed 3 bases from V and 3 bases from J, with 9 bases in between. The CDR3 sequence is CASSSGGYTEAFF. For the CDR3, the DNA is TGCGCCAGCAGCTCGGGGGGCTACACTGAAGCTTTCTTT.

This clone was seen just once. The gene calls are TRBV5-1 and TRBJ2-5, with TRBD2 matching 13 bases. The CDR3 contains 17 residues. In germline, CDR1 is SGHRS, CDR2 YFSETQ. V lost 4 bases and J lost 1; bases outside the gene matches: 7. CDR3 in DNA: TGCGCCAGCAGCAGGGGAGGGACTAGCGGGATCCAAGAGACCCAGTACTTC. This gives the protein CASSRGGTSGIQETQYF.

The chain employs TRBV11-2 and TRBJ2-1; D is perhaps TRBD1 (7 bases). With 5 bases removed from V and 8 bases from J, the gap between germline ends came to 16 bases. The CDR3 totals 14 residues. Germline V gene data show CDR1 as SGHAT and CDR2 as FQNNGV. The CDR3 DNA reads TGTGCCAGCAGCCGGAGGCAGGGGGGCTATGAGCAGTTCTTC. Translated: CASSRRQGGYEQFF.

This chain links TRBV30 with TRBJ1-6, with a tentative D call TRBD1 (6 bases). With 3 bases removed from V and 5 bases from J, the gap between germline ends came to 11 bases. The CDR3 loop spans 14 amino acids. Germline V gene lookup returns CDR1 GTSNPN and CDR2 SVGIG (reference sequence). The chain's CDR3 is CAWSLDRNNSPLHF. Written as DNA, the CDR3 is TGTGCCTGGAGCCTGGACAGAAATAATTCACCCCTCCACTTT.

The genes are TRBV5-3 and TRBJ1-2, with 9 bases that match TRBD1. TRBV5-3 is classed as an ORF, of uncertain function. Trimming at V came to 7 bases and at J to 3 bases, leaving 4 bases not matched to a gene. The CDR3 loop spans 13 amino acids. The CDR3 DNA follows: TGTGCCAGATTGGGACAGGGAGACTATGGCTACACCTTC. Translating it yields CARLGQGDYGYTF.

The gene calls are TRBV5-1 and TRBJ2-5; 10 nucleotides agree with TRBD1. The CDR3 is made up of 17 amino acids. Per germline, CDR1 SGHRS and CDR2 YFSETQ. Germline trimming cut 3 bases from V and 6 bases from J; bases unmatched to any gene: 14. This chain's CDR3 is CASSSETGGAFGKTQYF. The CDR3 region has the DNA TGCGCCAGCAGCTCTGAGACAGGGGGCGCGTTCGGGAAGACCCAGTACTTC.